The rows below give T cell receptor beta chains drawn from one sample of a study of T cell repertoires in cytomegalovirus infection. TCRdb reprocessed the reads with MiXCR, giving one entry per CDR3 protein. The data contain approximately 300,000 distinct CDR3 sequences, roughly 25% of them singletons. For these receptors, no antigen is known. Sequences were derived from cultured PBMCs, sampled from culture after CMV antigen stimulation. The receptors originated from a human donor in good health (CMV status not recorded). Some clones in this sample may be carry-over from other donors' samples. Each CDR3 is given with its conserved first and last residue. The order of the fields is D gene, clone size, V gene, J gene, CDR3 DNA, CDR3 protein. A D gene is named only where the DNA matches it firmly. Not every row has a clone size; where given, it reads once, few, many or a size class.

D: .; size: many; V: TRBV7-2; J: TRBJ2-1; DNA: TGTGCCAGCAGCAAAACAGGGCTCAGCTCCTACAATGAGCAGTTCTTC; CDR3: CASSKTGLSSYNEQFF
D: TRBD2; size: .; V: TRBV7-9; J: TRBJ2-1; DNA: TGTGCCAGCAGACCCGACGGTATTTCGGGACTGGCGGGAGTACGGGAGCAGTTCTTC; CDR3: CASRPDGISGLAGVREQFF
D: .; size: .; V: TRBV6-1; J: TRBJ1-2; DNA: TGTGCCAGCAGTGTGGCCGAACACTATGGCTACACCTTC; CDR3: CASSVAEHYGYTF
D: TRBD1; size: .; V: TRBV24-1; J: TRBJ2-2; DNA: TGTGCCGCCGGCCGTTTGGGACAGGAATACGGGGAGCTGTTTTTT; CDR3: CAAGRLGQEYGELFF
D: .; size: .; V: TRBV28; J: TRBJ1-1; DNA: TGTGCCAGCACAGCGACAGTGGGCACTGAAGCTTTCTTT; CDR3: CASTATVGTEAFF
D: .; size: .; V: TRBV6-5; J: TRBJ1-4; DNA: TGTGCCAGCGGTGTGCGCGAAAAACTGTTTTTT; CDR3: CASGVREKLFF
D: TRBD1; size: .; V: TRBV9; J: TRBJ1-1; DNA: TGTGCCAGCAGCGAGCGGGACAGGGGGACGAACACTGAAGCTTTCTTT; CDR3: CASSERDRGTNTEAFF
D: .; size: many; V: TRBV6-1; J: TRBJ2-3; DNA: TGTGCCAGCAGCTATAGCGGTTTGGGCACAGATACGCAGTATTTT; CDR3: CASSYSGLGTDTQYF
D: .; size: few; V: TRBV2; J: TRBJ1-3; DNA: TGTGCCAGCGCGGGTCGGGGAAACACCATATATTTT; CDR3: CASAGRGNTIYF
D: .; size: .; V: TRBV28; J: TRBJ1-2; DNA: TGTGCCAGCAGTTTATTGGCGGGTTTGATCTATGGCTACACCTTC; CDR3: CASSLLAGLIYGYTF
D: .; size: few; V: TRBV19; J: TRBJ1-5; DNA: TGTGCCAGTAGTATCATACACAATCAGCCCCAGCATTTT; CDR3: CASSIIHNQPQHF
D: TRBD2; size: .; V: TRBV6-2/TRBV6-3; J: TRBJ2-2; DNA: TGTGCCAGCAACCGACTAGCGGGAACCGGGGAGCTGTTTTTT; CDR3: CASNRLAGTGELFF
D: TRBD1; size: few; V: TRBV7-2; J: TRBJ1-2; DNA: TGTGCCAGCAGCCGAGGGGGACAGGGGAACTATGGCTACACCTTC; CDR3: CASSRGGQGNYGYTF
D: .; size: .; V: TRBV6-2/TRBV6-3; J: TRBJ2-2; DNA: TGTGCCAGCAGTTACTCGGGCACCGGGGAGCTGTTTTTT; CDR3: CASSYSGTGELFF
D: .; size: .; V: TRBV4-1; J: TRBJ1-2; DNA: TGCGCCAGCAGCCAAGAAGGTGGCAGGGTAAACTATGGCTACACCTTC; CDR3: CASSQEGGRVNYGYTF
D: TRBD2; size: once; V: TRBV9; J: TRBJ2-1; DNA: TGTGCCAGCACCCGAAGGGGGACTAGCGGAGACAATGAGCAGTTCTTC; CDR3: CASTRRGTSGDNEQFF
D: TRBD1; size: few; V: TRBV4-1; J: TRBJ1-4; DNA: TGCGCCAGCAGCCGTTTGACAGGGTTGGATGAAAAACTGTTTTTT; CDR3: CASSRLTGLDEKLFF
D: .; size: many; V: TRBV7-9; J: TRBJ2-5; DNA: TGTGCCAGCAGCTTAGTGCAGGCGTACCAAGAGACCCAGTACTTC; CDR3: CASSLVQAYQETQYF
D: .; size: .; V: TRBV5-6; J: TRBJ1-4; DNA: TGTGCCAGCAGCTTGATGGGACTAGGAGGTGAAAAACTGTTTTTT; CDR3: CASSLMGLGGEKLFF
D: TRBD2; size: .; V: TRBV6-6; J: TRBJ2-2; DNA: TGTGCCAGCAGACCGACTAGCGGGAGGACGGTCGGGGAGCTGTTTTTT; CDR3: CASRPTSGRTVGELFF
D: .; size: .; V: TRBV3-1; J: TRBJ2-7; DNA: TGTGCCAGCAGCAGGGGAGACGGCGAGCAGTACTTC; CDR3: CASSRGDGEQYF
D: TRBD2; size: few; V: TRBV7-3; J: TRBJ2-3; DNA: TGTGCCAGCAGCTTAAATCGACTAGCGGGAGGTGGTACAGATACGCAGTATTTT; CDR3: CASSLNRLAGGGTDTQYF
D: .; size: few; V: TRBV11-3; J: TRBJ1-1; DNA: TGTGCCAGCAGCTTATTAGGGACTGTAGCTTTCTTT; CDR3: CASSLLGTVAFF
D: TRBD1; size: few; V: TRBV12-3/TRBV12-4; J: TRBJ1-1; DNA: TGTGCCAGCAGTTTATTCGGCGGGACAGAGGCGGAAGCTTTCTTT; CDR3: CASSLFGGTEAEAFF
D: .; size: .; V: TRBV18; J: TRBJ1-2; DNA: TGTGCCAGCTCCCCGATTGACAGTAACTATGGCTACACCTTC; CDR3: CASSPIDSNYGYTF
D: TRBD2; size: few; V: TRBV4-1; J: TRBJ2-2; DNA: TGCGCCAGCAGTTACCCTGGACTAGCGGGAGGCACCGGGGAGCTGTTTTTT; CDR3: CASSYPGLAGGTGELFF
D: TRBD1; size: .; V: TRBV7-2; J: TRBJ2-7; DNA: TGTGCCAGCAGCCTAGACAGGGGCGAGCAGTACTTC; CDR3: CASSLDRGEQYF
D: TRBD2; size: .; V: TRBV5-5; J: TRBJ2-7; DNA: TGTGCCAGCAGCTTGTATAGCGGGAGGGCCTACGAGCAGTACTTC; CDR3: CASSLYSGRAYEQYF
D: .; size: many; V: TRBV7-2; J: TRBJ1-2; DNA: TGTGCCAGCAGCGGAAGCACAGGACTTGGCGGCTACACCTTC; CDR3: CASSGSTGLGGYTF
D: .; size: .; V: TRBV20-1; J: TRBJ2-7; DNA: TGCAGTGCTAGAGCCATCCCCGGCAGTCTATCCTACGAGCAGTACTTC; CDR3: CSARAIPGSLSYEQYF
D: .; size: .; V: TRBV28; J: TRBJ1-1; DNA: TGTGCCAGCAGTCAAAGAGACGCTTCCTTT; CDR3: CASSQRDASF
D: TRBD2; size: many; V: TRBV10-3; J: TRBJ2-1; DNA: TGTGCCATCAGTGTTGGGACTAGCGGGAGTAATGAGCAGTTCTTC; CDR3: CAISVGTSGSNEQFF
D: .; size: few; V: TRBV12-3/TRBV12-4; J: TRBJ2-1; DNA: TGTGCCAGCAGTTTTTCATCCCCTGAGCAGTTCTTC; CDR3: CASSFSSPEQFF
D: .; size: .; V: TRBV3-1; J: TRBJ2-7; DNA: TGTGCCAGCAGCCAAGAGTTGCTGGCCTACGAGCAGTACTTC; CDR3: CASSQELLAYEQYF